This T cell receptor (beta chain) was profiled in a study of molecular identifiers for immune sequencing clone quantification. The CDR3 has 17 residues. Germline CDR1 is LGHNA and CDR2 is YSLEER. The trim removed 1 base at V and 6 bases at J, leaving 13 bases unmatched. From the PCR reads, TCRdb called clonotypes with MiXCR, one entry per CDR3 protein. This table holds under 350,000 distinct CDR3 sequences, about 22% found once. This chain connects TRBV4-3 to TRBJ2-7; 9 bases align to TRBD1. The TCR originated in a human donor in good health. Some libraries in this study had Jurkat cell RNA spiked in. The sample was naive CD8+ T cells from blood, with Jurkat cell RNA spiked in. Subset noted: FACS-sorted CD8+CD4-CCR7+CD45RA+ naive T cells. In DNA, the CDR3 is TGCGCCAGCAGCCAAGGGATGGCCGCGGGGACAGGGAGCGAGCAGTACTTC. Translating gives CASSQGMAAGTGSEQYF.